These 18 T cell receptor beta chains share one sample of origin, sequenced in a study of monozygotic twins with inflammatory bowel disease. Each CDR3 protein gets one entry in TCRdb, which reprocessed the 5' RACE reads and gives no DNA. Its table records approximately 400,000 distinct CDR3 sequences. Sample: blood. All receptors come from a human donor with ulcerative colitis or Crohn's disease, or a healthy co-twin of an affected twin (not recorded which).

V is TRBV28 and J is TRBJ2-5; checking the TCRdb D call of TRBD2 is not possible without DNA. CDR1 and CDR2 (germline): MDHEN, SYDVKM. The CDR3 totals 15 residues. CDR3 in amino acids: CASSSTAGEVETQYF.

The chain combines TRBV6-2 or TRBV6-3 with TRBJ2-7; there is no DNA to check the TCRdb D call of TRBD2. Per germline, CDR1 MNHEY and CDR2 SVGEGT. The CDR3 totals 19 residues. CDR3 region: CASIETPASGRGWFSEQYF.

The gene calls are TRBV5-1 and TRBJ1-1; lacking DNA, the TRBD1 call made by TCRdb goes unchecked. The CDR3 consists of 14 residues. In germline, CDR1 is SGHRS, CDR2 YFSETQ. The CDR3 protein is CASSLDGGHTEAFF.

The chain links TRBV10-3 to TRBJ2-7. CDR1 is ENHRY and CDR2 is SYGVKD in the germline V gene. This CDR3 comprises 15 residues. CDR3 amino acids: CAISESGVSSYEQYF.

V usage is TRBV21-1 and J usage is TRBJ2-5; the TCRdb D gene call, TRBD2, has no DNA to confirm it. TRBV21-1 constitutes a pseudogene. CDR3 length equals 15 residues. The CDR3 loop is CASSGGGGPQETQYF.

This sequence joins TRBV14 and TRBJ2-4. From germline, CDR1 is SGHDN and CDR2 FVKESK. The CDR3 covers 15 residues. This chain's CDR3 is CASSQVGLAKNIQYF.

The J gene is TRBJ1-1, the V gene TRBV29-1. Germline V gives CDR1 SQVTM, CDR2 ANQGSEA. The CDR3 has 13 amino acids. CDR3 in amino acids: CSVESLLGTEAFF.

V usage is TRBV6-1 and J usage is TRBJ1-2. CDR1 is MNHNS, CDR2 SASEGT, per germline. This CDR3 region has 14 residues. This CDR3 reads CASSLQLANYGYTF.

The V and J genes are TRBV19 and TRBJ1-1; TCRdb selects TRBD1, and the lack of DNA leaves this call unchecked. The CDR3 sequence is 13 residues long. Germline CDR1 LNHDA, CDR2 SQIVND (reference sequence). The CDR3 protein is CATNRGRNTEAFF.

The V call is TRBV7-2, the J call TRBJ2-7; lacking DNA, the TRBD1 call made by TCRdb goes unchecked. The length of the CDR3 is 15 residues. CDR1 is SGHTA and CDR2 is FQGNSA in the germline V gene. The CDR3 reads CASSARDRRRVEQYF. Filled out from reference TRBV7-2 and TRBJ2-7, the complete variable domain reads GAGVSQSPSNKVTEKGKDVELRCDPISGHTALYWYRQSLGQGLEFLIYFQGNSAPDKSGLPSDRFSAERTGGSVSTLTIQRTQQEDSAVYLCASSARDRRRVEQYFGPGTRLTVT.

The V gene is TRBV7-2, the J gene TRBJ2-4; with no DNA, the TCRdb D assignment of TRBD1 cannot be verified. Per germline, CDR1 SGHTA and CDR2 FQGNSA. The CDR3 runs to 19 residues. CDR3 residues: CASSLAGQGWGAAKNIQYF.

CDR3 residues: CATKAGWAYEQYF. This sequence joins TRBV5-4 and TRBJ2-7; checking the TCRdb D call of TRBD2 is not possible without DNA. The CDR3 loop spans 13 amino acids. Looked up from germline, CDR1 is SGHNT and CDR2 is YYREEE (reference sequence).

The CDR3: CASSQEETGGIYGQYF. The chain carries TRBV4-1 and TRBJ2-7; absent DNA, TCRdb's TRBD1 call cannot be checked. CDR3 size: 16 residues. CDR1 is MGHRA and CDR2 is YSYEKL in the germline V gene.

CDR3 residues: CASSESVKQETQYF. This rearrangement joins TRBV6-1 to TRBJ2-5. Per germline, CDR1 MNHNS and CDR2 SASEGT. The CDR3 contains 14 residues.

This rearrangement joins TRBV5-1 to TRBJ2-7; TCRdb designates TRBD1, a call that cannot be tested without DNA. Germline assignment: CDR1 SGHRS and CDR2 YFSETQ. CDR3 length: 14 residues. The CDR3 sequence is CASSLRTDSYEQYF.

The chain has TRBV5-5 and TRBJ2-1; TCRdb designates TRBD1, a call that cannot be tested without DNA. This CDR3 is built from 14 residues. CDR1 is SGHKS, CDR2 YYEKEE, per germline (reference sequence). The CDR3 here is CASRFEGNYNEQFF.

The gene calls are TRBV12-3 or TRBV12-4 and TRBJ1-4. The CDR3 runs to 13 residues. CDR3 region: CASSLSRGGKLFF.

The J gene is TRBJ2-1, the V gene TRBV4-2; checking the TCRdb D call of TRBD2 is not possible without DNA. This CDR3 is 15 amino acids long. Germline assignment: CDR1 LGHNA and CDR2 YNFKEQ. The CDR3 protein is CASSPTGTSGGAAFF.